This T cell receptor beta chain was recorded in a study of a mutant IDH1 vaccine in newly diagnosed glioma. This table comes from immunoSEQ multiplex PCR, and its TCRdb copy is limited to in-frame clones, with some not included. The data contain 15,000 to 20,000 clones, about 77% of them singletons. The time point here: baseline, week 1 (first vaccination visit). The sample's treatment: pre-vaccination baseline after standard-of-care therapy. Germline-derived CDR1 and CDR2 are SGHNT and YYREEE (reference sequence). The CDR3 is 14 residues long. Losses at the gene ends were 4 bases for V and 7 bases for J; bases not matched to a gene: 6.

V gene TRBV5-4 combines with J gene TRBJ2-7; 12 bases align to TRBD1. This TCR came from a man aged 40-49 years with glioma. The sample here was PBMCs, taken from a glioma patient treated with radiotherapy, temozolomide or both. This chain's CDR3 is CASSAGQGAREQYV. The CDR3, as DNA: TGTGCCAGCAGCGCGGGACAGGGGGCAAGAGAGCAGTACGTC.